This is a list of T cell receptor beta chains from one sample in a study of T cell changes during pregnancy in multiple sclerosis. Produced via immunoSEQ multiplex PCR; TCRdb's table is partial and in-frame only. The table has about 68,000 clones, under 95% seen once. The source was peripheral blood, collected in the second trimester of pregnancy. The source is a female donor in good health, enrolled as a control in a pregnancy study. Each CDR3 is given with its conserved first and last residue. The order of the fields is CDR3 protein, CDR3 DNA, clone size, D gene, J gene, V gene. D genes are given only for firm matches. Expanded clones are given a class, and other clones once, few, many or no size at all.

CDR3 protein: CATRGRGSNQPQHF
CDR3 DNA: TGTGCCACCCGGGGCAGGGGCAGCAATCAGCCCCAGCATTTT
clone size: .
D gene: .
J gene: TRBJ1-5
V gene: TRBV15

CDR3 protein: CAINSDRPGGSETQYF
CDR3 DNA: TGTGCCATCAACTCGGACAGGCCGGGTGGTTCGGAGACCCAGTACTTC
clone size: .
D gene: TRBD1
J gene: TRBJ2-5
V gene: TRBV10-3

CDR3 protein: CASSQKSHSLAPNTGELFF
CDR3 DNA: TGCGCCAGCAGCCAGAAATCCCACAGCCTAGCGCCGAACACCGGGGAGCTGTTTTTT
clone size: .
D gene: .
J gene: TRBJ2-2
V gene: TRBV4-1

CDR3 protein: CSASLSHEQYF
CDR3 DNA: TGCAGTGCTTCCCTCTCCCACGAGCAGTACTTC
clone size: once
D gene: .
J gene: TRBJ2-7
V gene: TRBV20-1

CDR3 protein: CASREGLGTVTTNYGYTF
CDR3 DNA: TGTGCCAGCAGGGAGGGCCTCGGGACAGTAACCACTAACTATGGCTACACCTTC
clone size: .
D gene: TRBD1
J gene: TRBJ1-2
V gene: TRBV7-9

CDR3 protein: CAGDFPSGRASNEQFF
CDR3 DNA: TGTGCCGGGGACTTTCCTAGCGGGAGAGCCTCAAATGAGCAGTTCTTC
clone size: .
D gene: TRBD2
J gene: TRBJ2-1
V gene: TRBV30

CDR3 protein: CASSPRTGYEKLFF
CDR3 DNA: TGCGCCAGCAGCCCCCGGACAGGGTATGAAAAACTGTTTTTT
clone size: .
D gene: TRBD1
J gene: TRBJ1-4
V gene: TRBV5-1

CDR3 protein: CASRQGLAGGGEQFF
CDR3 DNA: TGTGCCAGCAGACAGGGACTAGCGGGAGGCGGTGAGCAGTTCTTC
clone size: .
D gene: TRBD2
J gene: TRBJ2-1
V gene: TRBV4-2

CDR3 protein: CASSELAGGPETQYF
CDR3 DNA: TGTGCCAGCAGTGAACTAGCGGGGGGGCCGGAGACCCAGTACTTC
clone size: .
D gene: TRBD2
J gene: TRBJ2-5
V gene: TRBV6-1

CDR3 protein: CASSLTGQGQPQHF
CDR3 DNA: TGCGCCAGCAGTCTGACAGGGCAGGGGCAGCCCCAGCATTTT
clone size: .
D gene: TRBD1
J gene: TRBJ1-5
V gene: TRBV10-1

CDR3 protein: CASSAALAIGGNEQFF
CDR3 DNA: TGTGCCAGCAGTGCCGCACTAGCGATAGGGGGGAATGAGCAGTTCTTC
clone size: .
D gene: .
J gene: TRBJ2-1
V gene: TRBV6-1

CDR3 protein: CASSLGLAGASSYEQYF
CDR3 DNA: TGTGCCAGCAGCTTGGGACTAGCGGGGGCGAGCTCCTACGAGCAGTACTTC
clone size: .
D gene: TRBD2
J gene: TRBJ2-7
V gene: TRBV5-4

CDR3 protein: CASSALPQVSGNTIYF
CDR3 DNA: TGTGCCAGCAGCGCCTTACCACAGGTCTCTGGAAACACCATATATTTT
clone size: .
D gene: .
J gene: TRBJ1-3
V gene: TRBV9

CDR3 protein: CAWKVVSANTGELFF
CDR3 DNA: TGTGCCTGGAAGGTTGTTAGCGCGAACACCGGGGAGCTGTTTTTT
clone size: .
D gene: .
J gene: TRBJ2-2
V gene: TRBV30

CDR3 protein: CASSSPGQDLFSGNTIYF
CDR3 DNA: TGTGCCAGCAGTTCCCCGGGACAGGACTTGTTCTCTGGAAACACCATATATTTT
clone size: .
D gene: TRBD1
J gene: TRBJ1-3
V gene: TRBV28

CDR3 protein: CASSHAGQGSKAGLFF
CDR3 DNA: TGCGCCAGCAGCCACGCAGGACAGGGTTCAAAGGCTGGACTGTTTTTT
clone size: .
D gene: TRBD1
J gene: TRBJ1-4
V gene: TRBV4-1

CDR3 protein: CASRFSGATEAFF
CDR3 DNA: TGTGCAAGTCGCTTTAGCGGGGCGACTGAAGCTTTCTTT
clone size: .
D gene: .
J gene: TRBJ1-1
V gene: TRBV12-2

CDR3 protein: CASSPPDGRRYTEAFF
CDR3 DNA: TGTGCCAGCTCCCCCCCGGACGGGAGACGCTACACTGAAGCTTTCTTT
clone size: .
D gene: .
J gene: TRBJ1-1
V gene: TRBV14